This TCR beta chain is from a study of patients and donors after allogeneic stem cell transplantation. From the RT-PCR reads, TCRdb called clonotypes with MiXCR, one entry per CDR3 protein. The sample records more than 850,000 distinct CDR3 sequences, approximately 19% being singletons. Looked up from germline, CDR1 is DFQATT and CDR2 is SNEGSKA (reference sequence). V dropped 3 bases and J dropped 7 bases, with 10 bases sitting between them. This CDR3 is built from 11 residues. Sequenced: blood, either unsorted or a sorted T cell fraction (not recorded which). The receptor comes from a human donor who was either an allogeneic HSCT recipient or a stem cell or donor lymphocyte infusion donor (not recorded which). It is not recorded whose cells these are; they may come from a transplant donor. J is TRBJ2-7 and V is TRBV20-1; possibly TRBD1 or TRBD2 for D (5 bases each). The CDR3 DNA is TGCAGTGCTAGGGATTGGGGGGAGCAGTACTTC. Translation: CSARDWGEQYF.